This T cell receptor beta chain was captured by sequencing in a study of regulatory T cells in long-lasting Graves disease (dated by TCRdb to about 2021). Background on the whole study: Newly diagnosed Graves' disease patients had taken antithyroid drugs for less than 3 months. This study used TCR sequencing and RNA sequencing of peripheral blood to compare persistent Graves' disease patients against newly diagnosed Graves' disease patients. The study was registered as a clinical trial and conducted in China. TCR sequencing covered approximately 13 persistent and 20 or so newly diagnosed Graves' disease patients, around 35 samples in total.

Library prep was done by multiplex PCR. This sample was sequenced with an Illumina HiSeq 4000. CDR3 regions were amplified by Arm-PCR with iRepertoire HTBI primers to construct TCR beta libraries. PCR products were gel purified before sequencing. The authors' analysis ran thus. Across samples, around 58 TRBV and 13 to 15 TRBJ segments were identified and used for gene usage analysis of CDR3 amino acid clonotypes. COPE and FqMerger were used to merge filtered high-quality paired reads into contigs. BLAST was used to align contigs to IMGT TRBV, TRBD and TRBJ reference genes, and CDR3 was defined according to IMGT. Clonotypes above 0.1% frequency were classified as highly expanded clones. Repertoire diversity was measured by Shannon entropy, and V-J evenness by the Gini coefficient. A clonotype was considered public if more than one individual shared it. TCRdb ran its own pipeline on the public reads, namely fastp trimming at Q25 and MiXCR clone calling, and kept in-frame beta chains. For every CDR3 protein sequence, its rows merge into one entry that carries the most common genes and DNA. TCRdb, rather than the study authors, made the V and J calls. In this sample the table shows about 440,000 distinct CDR3 sequences, over 15% of which occur a single time. The top ten clonotypes cover around a tenth of the sample.

Results the study describes overall, beyond this receptor: Preferential use of TRBV28, TRBJ1-2 and TRBJ2-5 was observed in persistent disease, whereas TRBV20-1 and TRBJ2-1 were favored in newly diagnosed disease. Only peripheral blood was studied, because thyroid tissue, the primary lesion, was inaccessible. Sequencing and analysis were restricted to the TCR beta chain. As a limitation, the authors acknowledged that the small sample size may reduce accuracy. Compared with newly diagnosed patients, patients with persistent Graves' disease had lower TCR Shannon entropy and fewer highly expanded clones, which suggests clonal expansion. A larger number of public clonotypes was shared among persistent patients (under 3,000) than among newly diagnosed patients (approximately 1,000).

The time point label here, explained by the study, means: newly diagnosed GD, antithyroid drugs for less than 3 months. RNA was extracted from PBMCs in TRIzol for both TCR sequencing and RNA sequencing. The diagnosis of Graves' disease was made according to American Thyroid Association guidelines. Recruitment of patients was carried out at an endocrinology department in Xi'an, China. Each patient gave about 8.1 milliliters of peripheral blood, collected in an EDTA anticoagulant tube. Ficoll Paque Plus density gradient separation was used to isolate PBMCs, and no further T cell sorting was performed. An Agilent 2100 Bioanalyzer and agarose gel were used to assess RNA quality, and a NanoDrop 2000 was used to measure RNA concentration. Regarding this clonotype: No cognate antigen has been identified for it. The sample holds no much larger clone one base away, and base qualities are not on file.

CDR1 and CDR2 (MNHEY, SVGAGI) derive from the germline V gene. The CDR3, from cysteine to phenylalanine, totals 16 residues. Only the CDR3 DNA stays, 48 bases, in frame from base 1. V ends up 2 bases short and J 10 bases short, with an unmatched junction base count of 12. Another study also made use of these data, one on T cells in Graves' hyperthyroidism and ophthalmopathy. From the second report: A patient counted as having stable Graves' hyperthyroidism if no progression to ophthalmopathy occurred over 18 months of follow-up. Hyperthyroidism patients were aged 18 to 65 years and newly diagnosed, with disease duration of less than 2 months. Patients with uncontrolled infections, other autoimmune diseases, pregnancy or lactation were excluded. Clinical symptoms, serum thyroxine and TRAb, thyroid ultrasound, and orbital computed tomography formed the basis for the diagnoses. The TCR CDR3 was subjected to a first round of RT-PCR using the HTBI primer set and the Qiagen OneStep RT-PCR kit. Most expanded thyroid clonotypes (frequency above 0.001) were also found in blood, which suggests that blood repertoires may mirror thyroid immune responses. A model built on a 13 V-J signature distinguished ophthalmopathy from stable hyperthyroidism, reaching roughly 88% sensitivity and under 84% specificity in cross-validation and 80%/75% in testing. During validation, the model predicted progression to ophthalmopathy a median of about 6.5 months ahead of onset, with around 70% sensitivity and around 72% specificity. To identify TCR V-J signatures that set the groups apart, the researchers used a discovery cohort of approximately 98 patients, made up of 40 to 45 with Graves' ophthalmopathy and 57 with stable Graves' hyperthyroidism. An independent validation cohort of around 19 hyperthyroidism patients and 17 patients who later progressed to ophthalmopathy tested prospective prediction of ophthalmopathy. The 75 to 100 discovery patients were randomly divided into training and test sets at a 7:3 ratio. In addition, the study compared T-cell repertoires in thyroid tissue and in blood from roughly six Graves' hyperthyroidism patients. Once sampling was done, hyperthyroidism patients were given methimazole at a starting dose of 30 mg daily, whereas ophthalmopathy patients were given high-dose intravenous methylprednisolone. The libraries were constructed in a second round of multiplex PCR and then size-selected and purified. Paired-end sequencing of the libraries was performed with 100 bp reads on an Illumina HiSeq2000. SOAPnuke was used to process the raw data, throwing out any read that contained adapters or uncalled bases, had a mean Phred below 15, or lacked an exact constant-primer or identifier match. High-quality paired reads were merged using COPE v1.2.5, and each unique nucleotide sequence was defined as a clonotype. Clonotypes were aligned to IMGT TRBV, TRBD and TRBJ reference segments using MiTCR v1.1. Only V-J combinations with frequency above 0.0001, covering about 99% of repertoires, were analysed. A TCS score was defined as the ratio between F50 (clonal expansion) and ExV (chaos), using BLOSUM62-based TCRdist between CDR3 peptides within each V-J. Welch's t-statistics and random forest reduced some 510 V-J features to under 15, which were used in a naive Bayes classifier (R e1071). Sample size was not statistically predetermined, and blinding of investigators to group allocation was not performed. The paper reports TCR Vbeta CDR3 sequencing of some 140 peripheral blood samples: over 40 ophthalmopathy, under 80 hyperthyroidism and approximately 17 progressor patients.

The source of this sequence is a woman aged 25 to 39 with Graves disease. Donor details come from another sample of the same person, matched by shared clones. The sequenced sample was peripheral blood mononuclear cells (PBMCs), obtained at new diagnosis, from a patient treated with antithyroid drugs. The rearranged segments are TRBV6-5 and TRBJ2-1; 9 junctional bases match TRBD1. The CDR3 region reads CASSYPPGQGTDEQFF. The DNA sequence follows: TGTGCCAGCAGTTACCCGCCGGGACAGGGAACTGACGAGCAGTTCTTC.